Listed below are T cell receptor beta chains from one sample, sequenced in a study of blood T cell repertoires in COVID-19. Libraries were prepared by immunoSEQ multiplex PCR; TCRdb keeps only in-frame clonotypes and omits some of them. The sample shows some 700,000 clones, approximately 90% of them seen only once. Material: peripheral blood. These receptors all stem from a woman aged 18-35 years with acute or convalescent COVID-19. The CDR3 runs from the conserved cysteine through the conserved F or W. D genes are given only for firm matches. The size field is filled for only some rows; it gives once, few, many or a size class.

V gene	clone size	J gene	D gene	CDR3 protein	CDR3 DNA
TRBV11-3	.	TRBJ2-3	.	CASSLGKTVSTDTQYF	TGTGCCAGCAGCTTAGGGAAGACAGTAAGCACAGATACGCAGTATTTT
TRBV7-6	.	TRBJ2-3	TRBD1	CASSSGTGAATDTQYF	TGTGCCAGCAGCTCCGGGACAGGGGCAGCCACAGATACGCAGTATTTT
TRBV28	once	TRBJ2-7	.	CASSLAPGEQYF	TGTGCCAGCAGTTTAGCCCCGGGAGAGCAGTACTTC
TRBV5-1	.	TRBJ2-3	TRBD2	CASSSTSGGTDTQYF	TGCGCCAGCAGCTCGACTAGCGGGGGCACAGATACGCAGTATTTT
TRBV2	.	TRBJ2-7	.	CASSGGAYEQYF	TGTGCCAGCAGTGGAGGCGCCTACGAGCAGTACTTC
TRBV9	.	TRBJ2-2	.	CASSAPDNTGELFF	TGTGCCAGCAGCGCCCCAGATAACACCGGGGAGCTGTTTTTT
TRBV10-3	few	TRBJ2-2	.	CAISWDGGRTGELFF	TGTGCCATCAGTTGGGACGGGGGGCGGACCGGGGAGCTGTTTTTT
TRBV14	once	TRBJ2-3	.	CASSQQGVDTQYF	TGTGCCAGCAGCCAACAGGGCGTAGATACGCAGTATTTT
TRBV6-2/TRBV6-3	.	TRBJ1-1	.	CASSYSVYTEAFF	TGTGCCAGCAGTTACTCCGTTTACACTGAAGCTTTCTTT
TRBV9	.	TRBJ1-2	TRBD1	CASRTGEVPGSDGYTF	TGTGCCAGCAGGACAGGGGAGGTTCCCGGGTCGGATGGCTACACCTTC
TRBV4-3	.	TRBJ2-6	.	CASSQDLSSGANVLTF	TGCGCCAGCAGCCAAGATCTAAGTTCTGGGGCCAACGTCCTGACTTTC
TRBV2	.	TRBJ1-5	.	CASSEMAGNQPQHF	TGTGCCAGCAGTGAAATGGCAGGCAATCAGCCCCAGCATTTT
TRBV30	.	TRBJ2-7	.	CAWGVGGAGGNEQYF	TGTGCCTGGGGTGTTGGGGGGGCTGGGGGGAACGAGCAGTACTTC
TRBV2	.	TRBJ1-2	.	CASSPGEGSAYGYTF	TGTGCCAGCAGTCCAGGTGAGGGTTCGGCATATGGCTACACCTTC